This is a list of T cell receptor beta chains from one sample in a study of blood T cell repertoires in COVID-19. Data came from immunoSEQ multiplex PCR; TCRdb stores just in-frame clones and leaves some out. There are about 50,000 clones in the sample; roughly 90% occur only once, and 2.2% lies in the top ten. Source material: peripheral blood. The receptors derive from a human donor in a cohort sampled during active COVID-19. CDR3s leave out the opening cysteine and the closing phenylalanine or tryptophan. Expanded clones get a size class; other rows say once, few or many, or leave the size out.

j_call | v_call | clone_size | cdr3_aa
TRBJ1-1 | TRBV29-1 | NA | SVVFRGRNTEAF
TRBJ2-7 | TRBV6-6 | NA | ASSYSTDRAEQY
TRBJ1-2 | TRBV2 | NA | ASSVRREAYGYT
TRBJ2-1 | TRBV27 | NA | ASSSPTSGRDNEQF
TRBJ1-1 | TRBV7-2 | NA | ASSISENTEAF
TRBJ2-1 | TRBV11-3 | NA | ASSLESRTGGYNEQF
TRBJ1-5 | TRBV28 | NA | ASAPPGDHQPQH
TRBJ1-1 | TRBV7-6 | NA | ASSSGQGRTEAF
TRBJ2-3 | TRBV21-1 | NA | ASSGRWGGSSSTDTQY
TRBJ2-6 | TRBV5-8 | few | ASSLGTSGANVLT
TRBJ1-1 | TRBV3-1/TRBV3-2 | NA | ASSLTTGVNTEAF
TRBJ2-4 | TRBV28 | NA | ASSSGLVGEHIQY
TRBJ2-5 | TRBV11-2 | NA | ASSSSRGWETQY
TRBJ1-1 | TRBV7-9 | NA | ASSVAGVTTEAF
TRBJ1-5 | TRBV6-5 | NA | ASIPTGGSNQPQH
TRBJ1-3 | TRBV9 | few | ASSGRVSGNTIY
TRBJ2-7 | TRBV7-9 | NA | ASSTRQGHEQY
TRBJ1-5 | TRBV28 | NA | ASTGTGGDQPQH
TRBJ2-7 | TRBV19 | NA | ASSATSGRLYEQY
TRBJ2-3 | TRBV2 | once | ASSLQGALGDTQY